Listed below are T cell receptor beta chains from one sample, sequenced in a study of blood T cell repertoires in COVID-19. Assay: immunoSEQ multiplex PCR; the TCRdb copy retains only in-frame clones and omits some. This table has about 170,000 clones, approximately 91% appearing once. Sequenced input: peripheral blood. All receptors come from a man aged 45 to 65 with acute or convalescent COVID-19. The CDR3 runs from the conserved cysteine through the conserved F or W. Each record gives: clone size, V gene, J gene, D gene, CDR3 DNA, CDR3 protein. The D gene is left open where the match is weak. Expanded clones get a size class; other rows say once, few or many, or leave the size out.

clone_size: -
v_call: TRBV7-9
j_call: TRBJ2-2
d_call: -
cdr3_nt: TGTGCCAGCAGCCCAGTCGCGGCGGCGAACACCGGGGAGCTGTTTTTT
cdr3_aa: CASSPVAAANTGELFF

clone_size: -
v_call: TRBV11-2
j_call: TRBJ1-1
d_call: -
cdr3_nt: TGTGCCAGCAGCTTAGATTGGGCAGGGAACACTGAAGCTTTCTTT
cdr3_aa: CASSLDWAGNTEAFF

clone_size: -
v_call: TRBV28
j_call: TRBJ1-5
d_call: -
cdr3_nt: TGTGCCAGCACCGCGGGGGGCAGCAATCAGCCCCAGCATTTT
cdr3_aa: CASTAGGSNQPQHF

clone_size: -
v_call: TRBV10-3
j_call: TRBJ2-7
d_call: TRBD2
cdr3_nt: TGTGCCACAGGCGGGAGCCGGGCCTACGAGCAGTACTTC
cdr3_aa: CATGGSRAYEQYF

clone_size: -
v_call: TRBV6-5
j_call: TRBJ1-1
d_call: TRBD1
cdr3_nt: TGTGCCAGCAGTTTACAGGGGCCGAACACTGAAGCTTTCTTT
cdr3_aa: CASSLQGPNTEAFF

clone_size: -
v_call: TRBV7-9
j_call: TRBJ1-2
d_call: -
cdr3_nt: TGTGCCAGCAGCATTAGCTATGGCTACACCTTC
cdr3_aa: CASSISYGYTF

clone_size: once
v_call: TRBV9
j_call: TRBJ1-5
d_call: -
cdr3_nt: TGTGCCAGCAGCGGACCAGGGATTGATCAGCCCCAGCATTTT
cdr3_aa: CASSGPGIDQPQHF

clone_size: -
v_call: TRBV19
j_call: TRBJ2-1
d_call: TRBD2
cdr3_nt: TGTGCCAGTAGTATGACTAGCGGGAGGGCCCGCTACAATGAGCAGTTCTTC
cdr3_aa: CASSMTSGRARYNEQFF

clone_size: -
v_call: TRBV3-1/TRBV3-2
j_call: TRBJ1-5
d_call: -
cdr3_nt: TGTGCCAGCAGCCAAGGTGGGGGAGGACAGCCCCAGCATTTT
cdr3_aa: CASSQGGGGQPQHF

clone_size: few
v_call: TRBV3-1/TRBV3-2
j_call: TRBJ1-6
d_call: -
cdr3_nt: TGTGCCAGCAGCCAAGCCCGGACACGGGGGGCCAATTCACCCCTCCACTTT
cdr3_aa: CASSQARTRGANSPLHF

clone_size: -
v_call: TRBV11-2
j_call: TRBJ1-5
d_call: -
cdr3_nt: TGTGCCAGCAGCTTGGAATATCTTAGCGGACCCCAGCATTTT
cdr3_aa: CASSLEYLSGPQHF

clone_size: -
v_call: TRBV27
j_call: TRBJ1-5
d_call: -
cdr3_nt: TGTGCCAGCAGCCTCAGCGGGTGGAATCAGCCCCAGCATTTT
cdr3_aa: CASSLSGWNQPQHF

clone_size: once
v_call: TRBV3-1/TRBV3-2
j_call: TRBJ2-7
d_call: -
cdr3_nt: TGTGCCAGCAGCCGTACCATTTCCGGACGGGGCTACGAGCAGTACTTC
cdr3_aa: CASSRTISGRGYEQYF

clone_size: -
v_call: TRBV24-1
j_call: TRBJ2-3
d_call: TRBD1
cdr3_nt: TGTGCCACCAGTGATTTCCGGGACAGGGGTCGGGCAGATACGCAGTATTTT
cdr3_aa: CATSDFRDRGRADTQYF

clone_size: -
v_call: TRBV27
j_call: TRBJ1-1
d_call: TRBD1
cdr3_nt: TGTGCCAGCAGGAACTCCCTGGGACAGATGAACACTGAAGCTTTCTTT
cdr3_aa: CASRNSLGQMNTEAFF

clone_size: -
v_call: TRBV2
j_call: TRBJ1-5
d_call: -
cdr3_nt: TGTGCCAGCAGTGAATCATTGGGGCTTCAGCCCCAGCATTTT
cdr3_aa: CASSESLGLQPQHF

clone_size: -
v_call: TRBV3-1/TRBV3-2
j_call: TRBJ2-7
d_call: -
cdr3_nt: TGTGCCAGCAGCCTCAGGGGAGGGGGGTCCTACGAGCAGTACTTC
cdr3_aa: CASSLRGGGSYEQYF

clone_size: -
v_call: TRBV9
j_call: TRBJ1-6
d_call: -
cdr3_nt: TGTGCCAGCAGCCTCGAGGGTAATTCACCCCTCCACTTT
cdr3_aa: CASSLEGNSPLHF

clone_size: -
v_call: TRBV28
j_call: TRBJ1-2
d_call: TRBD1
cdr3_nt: TGTGCCAGCAGTTTTGGACAGGGGGCTTTAGGTGGCTACACCTTC
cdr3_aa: CASSFGQGALGGYTF

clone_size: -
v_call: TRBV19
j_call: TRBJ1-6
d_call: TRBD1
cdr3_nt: TGTGCCACCAATCCCGGGACAGGGGAATCACCCCTCCACTTT
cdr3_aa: CATNPGTGESPLHF

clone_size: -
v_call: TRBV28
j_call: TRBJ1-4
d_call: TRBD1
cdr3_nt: TGTGCCAGCAGACCGGGACAGACAAATGAAAAACTGTTTTTT
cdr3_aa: CASRPGQTNEKLFF

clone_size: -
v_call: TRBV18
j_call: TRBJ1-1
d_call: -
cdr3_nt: TGTGCCAGCTCATCGAGCCAGGGGAAGACTGAAGCTTTCTTT
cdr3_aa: CASSSSQGKTEAFF

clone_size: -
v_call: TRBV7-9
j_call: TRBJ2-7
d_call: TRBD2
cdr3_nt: TGTGCCAGCAGCTCCGGGGGACTAGGGCGCTCCTACGAGCAGTACTTC
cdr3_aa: CASSSGGLGRSYEQYF

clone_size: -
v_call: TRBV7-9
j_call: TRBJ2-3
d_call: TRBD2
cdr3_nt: TGTGCCAGCAGCCCAAGAATAGGACTAGCGGGGGGGGCATTGGACACGCAGTATTTT
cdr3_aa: CASSPRIGLAGGALDTQYF

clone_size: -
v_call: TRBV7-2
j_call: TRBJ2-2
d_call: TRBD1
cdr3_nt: TGTGCCAGCAGCCCGGACAGGAGTACCGGGGAGCTGTTTTTT
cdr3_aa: CASSPDRSTGELFF

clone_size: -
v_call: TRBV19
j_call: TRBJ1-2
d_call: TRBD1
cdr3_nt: TGTGCCATCCGACAGGGTACCTATGGCTACACCTTC
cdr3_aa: CAIRQGTYGYTF

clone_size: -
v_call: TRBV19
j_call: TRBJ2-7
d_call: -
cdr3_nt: TGTGCCTCGGCCGGGGGCTACGAGCAGTACTTC
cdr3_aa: CASAGGYEQYF